The T cell receptor (beta chain) described here comes from a study of response to subunit inactivated influenza vaccine. Overall study findings and caveats: Authors suggested each seasonal influenza vaccination recruits few new T cells.

TCRdb reprocessed the RT-PCR reads via MiXCR and lists one record per CDR3 protein. The sample has about 540,000 distinct CDR3 sequences, roughly 25% seen once. The CDR3 has 15 residues. The germline gives CDR1 SGHAT, CDR2 FQNNGV. V dropped 5 bases and J dropped 8; count of bases not matched to a gene: 8. This clonotype was seen many times. The antigen is unknown. This sample was shared with a second study, whose subject was T cells expressing NK-cell markers. This second study notes: The TCR beta cDNA came from 5'RACE template switching with UMIs.

This receptor was obtained from a man aged 45-65 years who received an inactivated influenza vaccine. This chain joins TRBV11-2 and TRBJ2-1, with 11 nucleotides matching TRBD2. Specimen: CD4+ T cells sorted from PBMCs, collected approximately 13 days after vaccination. The CDR3: CASSVAGGVSDEQFF. In nucleotides, the CDR3 is TGTGCCAGCAGCGTAGCGGGAGGGGTTTCGGATGAGCAGTTCTTC.